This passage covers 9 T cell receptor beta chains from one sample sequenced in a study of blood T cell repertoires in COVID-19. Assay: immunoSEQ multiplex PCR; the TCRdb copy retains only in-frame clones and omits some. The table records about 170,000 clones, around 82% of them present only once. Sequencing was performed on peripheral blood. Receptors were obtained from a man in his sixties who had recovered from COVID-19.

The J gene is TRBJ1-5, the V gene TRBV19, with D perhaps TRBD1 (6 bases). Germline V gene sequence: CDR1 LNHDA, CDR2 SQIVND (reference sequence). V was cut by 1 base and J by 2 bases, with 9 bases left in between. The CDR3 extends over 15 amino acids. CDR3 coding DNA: TGTGCCAGTAGTATAGGGGCAGGGGGCAATCAGCCCCAGCATTTT. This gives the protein CASSIGAGGNQPQHF.

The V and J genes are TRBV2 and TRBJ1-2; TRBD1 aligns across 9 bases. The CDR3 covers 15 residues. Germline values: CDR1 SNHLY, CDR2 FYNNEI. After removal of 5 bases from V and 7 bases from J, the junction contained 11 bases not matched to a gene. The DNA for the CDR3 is TGTGCCAGCAGTCCAACCGGGACAGGGCCCTCTGGCTACACCTTC. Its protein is CASSPTGTGPSGYTF.

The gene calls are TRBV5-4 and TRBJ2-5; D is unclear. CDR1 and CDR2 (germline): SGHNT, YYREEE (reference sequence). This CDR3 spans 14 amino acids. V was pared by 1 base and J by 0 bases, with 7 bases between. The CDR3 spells CASSLRSDQETQYF. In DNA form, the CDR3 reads TGTGCCAGCAGCTTGCGGTCGGACCAAGAGACCCAGTACTTC.

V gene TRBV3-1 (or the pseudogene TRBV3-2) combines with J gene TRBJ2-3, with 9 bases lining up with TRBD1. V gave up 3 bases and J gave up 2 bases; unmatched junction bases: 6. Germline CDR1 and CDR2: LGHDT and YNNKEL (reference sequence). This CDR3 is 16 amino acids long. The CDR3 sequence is CASSQSGTGFTDTQYF. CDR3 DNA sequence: TGTGCCAGCAGCCAGTCCGGGACAGGGTTCACAGATACGCAGTATTTT.

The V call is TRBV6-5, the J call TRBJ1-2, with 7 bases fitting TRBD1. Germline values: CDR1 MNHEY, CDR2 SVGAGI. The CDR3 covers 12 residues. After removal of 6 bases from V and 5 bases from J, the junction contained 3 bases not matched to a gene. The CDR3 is CASSRQGYGYTF. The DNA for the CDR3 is TGTGCCAGCAGCCGACAGGGTTATGGCTACACCTTC.

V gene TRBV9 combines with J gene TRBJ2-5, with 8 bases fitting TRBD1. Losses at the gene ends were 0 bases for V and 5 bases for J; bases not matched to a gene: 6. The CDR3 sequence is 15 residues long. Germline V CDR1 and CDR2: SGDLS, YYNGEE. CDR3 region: CASSVAGGDWETQYF. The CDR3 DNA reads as TGTGCCAGCAGCGTAGCAGGGGGCGATTGGGAGACCCAGTACTTC.

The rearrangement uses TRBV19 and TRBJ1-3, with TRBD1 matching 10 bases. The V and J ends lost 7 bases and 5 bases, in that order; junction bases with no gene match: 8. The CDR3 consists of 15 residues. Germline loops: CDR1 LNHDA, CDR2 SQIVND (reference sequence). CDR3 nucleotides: TGTGCCAGTACCCCGGACAGGGGGTCGAGAAACACCATATATTTT. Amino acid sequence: CASTPDRGSRNTIYF.

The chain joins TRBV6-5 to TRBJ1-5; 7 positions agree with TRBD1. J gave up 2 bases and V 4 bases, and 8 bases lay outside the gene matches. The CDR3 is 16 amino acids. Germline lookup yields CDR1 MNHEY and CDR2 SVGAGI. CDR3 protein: CASSSNLGTGNQPQHF. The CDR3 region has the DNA TGTGCCAGCAGTTCCAACCTCGGGACAGGCAATCAGCCCCAGCATTTT.

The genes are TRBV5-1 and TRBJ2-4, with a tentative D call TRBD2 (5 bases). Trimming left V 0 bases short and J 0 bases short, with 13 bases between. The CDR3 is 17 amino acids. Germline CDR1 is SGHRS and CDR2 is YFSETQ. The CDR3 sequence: CASSLASGGLAKNIQYF. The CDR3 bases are TGCGCCAGCAGCTTGGCTTCCGGCGGACTAGCCAAAAACATTCAGTACTTC.